This record looks at one T cell receptor beta chain sequence and its context. The CDR3 has 16 amino acids. CDR1 is LNHNV, CDR2 YYDKDF, per germline (reference sequence). V shed 0 bases, J shed 3 bases, and the junction held 8 bases outside the gene matches. The sample comes from a study of T-cell reconstitution after alpha-beta-depleted transplantation in children. During its preparation, the TCRbeta library received unique molecular identifiers. TCRdb fed the PCR reads into MiXCR, producing one record per CDR3 protein. The sample includes about 540,000 distinct CDR3 sequences, 15% to 20% of them seen just once.

The origin of this receptor is a human donor who donated a stem cell graft to a child with acute lymphoblastic leukemia. The sequencing used PBMCs from the stem cell graft donor, collected from the stem cell graft. The rearrangement uses TRBV15 and TRBJ2-7; 7 nucleotides agree with TRBD2. CDR3 DNA sequence: TGTGCCACCAGCAGAGAGGCCTTAGCGGGTATCTACGAGCAGTACTTC. This translates into CATSREALAGIYEQYF. The entire variable domain, with the rest obtained from reference TRBV15 and TRBJ2-7, is as follows: DAMVIQNPRYQVTQFGKPVTLSCSQTLNHNVMYWYQQKSSQAPKLLFHYYDKDFNNEADTPDNFQSRRPNTSFCFLDIRSPGLGDTAMYLCATSREALAGIYEQYFGPGTRLTVT.